The T cell receptor beta chain described here comes from a study of radiotherapy plus CTLA-4 blockade in lung cancer. Generated by immunoSEQ multiplex PCR, the TCRdb table keeps only in-frame clones and is missing some. The repertoire holds 90,000 or so clones, with about four fifths as singletons. The V gene end was trimmed by 10 bases and the J gene end by 7 bases; junction bases not matched to a gene: 12. The CDR3 is 13 amino acids. Germline V lookup: CDR1 MNHEY, CDR2 SMNVEV (reference sequence). CTLA-4 blockade with ipilimumab, together with focal radiation, was given to patients with chemo-refractory metastatic non-small-cell lung cancer. Study results and caveats: In blood, after radiotherapy plus ipilimumab, tumor-derived TCR clones expanded. Interferon-beta, together with early blood T cell clone dynamics, reportedly best predicted response.

Points on this clone: Its target is unknown.

The clonotype was recovered from a human donor with non-small cell lung cancer who had stable disease on radiotherapy plus ipilimumab. Specimen: peripheral blood, collected from a patient treated with radiotherapy plus ipilimumab. The chain couples TRBV27 to TRBJ2-7; 8 bases line up with TRBD2. DNA for the CDR3: TGTGCCACGCGGGAGGTAGCGGTGGGGGAGCAGTACTTC. It specifies CATREVAVGEQYF.